This T cell receptor beta chain was identified during a study of T cells in Graves' hyperthyroidism and ophthalmopathy. Unmatched junction bases numbered 7, after V lost 0 bases and J lost 7 bases. This CDR3 spans 15 amino acids. The germline CDR1 and CDR2 sequences are DFQATT and SNEGSKA (reference sequence). The cohort's ophthalmopathy patients, a group with duration under 3 months, had a Clinical Activity Score of at least 3 and a NOSPECS grade of at least 4. Orbital computed tomography and thyroid ultrasound, together with serum TRAb and thyroxine and clinical symptoms, were used for diagnoses. Study-wide results and limits: Within blood appeared most thyroid clonotypes that had expanded above 0.001. Model predictions of ophthalmopathy came a median 6.5 months before onset.

It was RNA transcripts that yielded the amplified TCR beta CDR3 regions. Researchers ran a first-round RT-PCR on the TCR CDR3 using the HTBI primer set. TCRdb reprocessed the multiplex PCR reads via MiXCR and lists one record per CDR3 protein. This table holds a few hundred thousand distinct CDR3 sequences, less than 25% found once. As to this clonotype: Its antigen is not identified.

The sample was blood. This sequence joins TRBV20-1 and TRBJ2-2; 8 nucleotides match TRBD2. The TCR sequence derives from a woman in her 70s with Graves' ophthalmopathy. In DNA, the CDR3 is TGCAGTGCTAGAGACGGGACTAGGCTTAGCGGGGAGCTGTTTTTT. Amino acids: CSARDGTRLSGELFF.